Listed below are T cell receptor beta chains from one sample, sequenced in a study of T-cell memory formation after mild COVID-19. TCRdb recomputed calls from the 5' RACE reads with MiXCR, one row per CDR3 protein. The data hold hundreds of thousands of distinct CDR3 sequences, with over 15% observed a single time. The sequencing input was PBMCs or a T cell subset sorted from them (not recorded which). The origin of the receptors is a man between 18 and 35 years old who had mild COVID-19 (a few samples of this study predate the infection). Cell type and time point are not known. Both conserved end residues are part of each CDR3. The D gene is left open where the match is weak. Clone size appears in some rows only: once, few, many, or a class for an expanded clone.

J,size,D,V,CDR3,DNA
TRBJ1-1,-,-,TRBV14,CASSQQHLNTEAFF,TGTGCCAGCAGCCAGCAACACTTGAACACTGAAGCTTTCTTT
TRBJ1-5,-,TRBD1,TRBV12-3/TRBV12-4,CASSFQGVNQPQHF,TGTGCCAGCAGTTTTCAGGGGGTCAATCAGCCCCAGCATTTT
TRBJ1-2,few,-,TRBV3-1,CASSYQGDYGYTF,TGTGCCAGCAGCTACCAGGGTGACTATGGCTACACCTTC
TRBJ2-3,many,-,TRBV12-3/TRBV12-4,CASSFGKRTVADTQYF,TGTGCCAGCAGTTTTGGTAAGCGGACGGTAGCAGATACGCAGTATTTT
TRBJ2-2,-,-,TRBV7-8,CASSLAMALNTGELFF,TGTGCCAGCAGCTTAGCGATGGCCCTGAACACCGGGGAGCTGTTTTTT
TRBJ2-7,-,TRBD2,TRBV4-1,CASSQTAGGSSYEQYF,TGCGCCAGCAGCCAAACAGCGGGGGGTAGCTCCTACGAGCAGTACTTC
TRBJ1-3,-,-,TRBV6-2/TRBV6-3,CAIRRDRSGNTIYF,TGTGCCATCAGGAGGGATCGGTCTGGAAACACCATATATTTT
TRBJ2-1,-,TRBD2,TRBV5-1,CASSLAILAGGPNEQFF,TGCGCCAGCAGCTTGGCCATACTAGCGGGGGGACCAAATGAGCAGTTCTTC
TRBJ1-6,-,-,TRBV2,CATHIGGNSPLHF,TGTGCCACACACATTGGAGGAAATTCACCCCTCCACTTT
TRBJ1-5,few,-,TRBV6-2/TRBV6-3,CASCSGVQPQHF,TGTGCCAGCTGCTCTGGGGTACAGCCCCAGCATTTT
TRBJ2-3,many,TRBD2,TRBV4-3,CASSPLAGVTDTQYF,TGCGCCAGCAGCCCACTAGCGGGGGTCACAGATACGCAGTATTTT
TRBJ2-3,few,TRBD2,TRBV6-5,CASSSQRGHTDTQYF,TGTGCCAGCAGTTCCCAGCGGGGTCACACAGATACGCAGTATTTT
TRBJ2-4,many,-,TRBV3-1,CASSLGTLAKNIQYF,TGTGCCAGCAGCCTCGGGACATTAGCCAAAAACATTCAGTACTTC
TRBJ2-7,few,-,TRBV12-3/TRBV12-4,CASSRDGAYEQYF,TGTGCCAGCAGTCGGGACGGGGCCTACGAGCAGTACTTC
TRBJ1-1,-,TRBD1,TRBV5-1,CASSFAGGYGNTEAFF,TGCGCCAGCAGCTTCGCAGGGGGCTACGGGAACACTGAAGCTTTCTTT
TRBJ2-5,few,TRBD1,TRBV5-1,CASSSDRSAYF,TGCGCCAGCAGCTCGGACAGGTCGGCGTACTTC
TRBJ1-3,few,-,TRBV27,CASSRGGSSGNTIYF,TGTGCCAGCTCTCGGGGGGGATCCTCTGGAAACACCATATATTTT
TRBJ2-1,few,-,TRBV12-3/TRBV12-4,CASSLIMGNEQFF,TGTGCCAGCAGTTTGATTATGGGGAATGAGCAGTTCTTC
TRBJ1-5,-,-,TRBV19,CASSITGNQPQHF,TGTGCCAGTAGTATAACAGGGAATCAGCCCCAGCATTTT